This T cell receptor (beta chain) comes out of a study of CXCR3-negative and CXCR3-positive naive CD8 T cells (dated by TCRdb to the late 2010s). For the study in its entirety: In total, some 140 million TRB reads were obtained, or roughly 1.5 +/- 0.3 million reads per library. Data from 11 donors, pooled across two independent experiments, went into the diversity and physicochemical repertoire analyses. For the TRBV-TRBJ cluster analysis, the naive subsets came from a handful of donors, while the memory cells came from 3 donors.

For each CD8+ T cell subset, flow sorting was done in triplicate, and roughly 320,000 cells per subset went directly into RLT lysis buffer. Naive CD8+ T cells were defined stringently as CD45RO-CCR7+CD27+CD95- to exclude memory contaminants. Standard density gradient centrifugation was used to isolate peripheral blood mononuclear cells from buffy coats. A FACSAria III was used to flow-sort naive CD8+ T cells into CXCR3-negative and CXCR3-positive populations. An RNeasy Mini Kit was used to extract total RNA from the sorted cells. Study-wide conclusions, independent of this receptor: Because surface CD5, which has been linked to self-reactivity in mice, was comparable between naive subsets, TCR interaction strength was also inferred from TRB CDR3 physicochemical properties. Comparably high repertoire diversity was found in both naive subsets, whereas much lower repertoire diversity was found in memory CD8+ T cells. TRB CDR3s from CXCR3-positive naive cells showed higher hydrophobicity (lower Kidera factor 4), lower energy, and higher strength and volume indices than CXCR3-negative naive cells. Within the same donor, TRBV-TRBJ usage looked similar between naive CXCR3-negative and CXCR3-positive cells, but memory cells had distinct patterns. Freshly isolated PBMCs were used for most assays because CXCR3 expression went down partially after cryopreservation.

A remark on this clonotype: Its specific antigen is unknown.

TCRdb shows the sequencer as NextSeq 550. The Human TCR Profiling Kit (MiLaboratory) was used to prepare UMI-labeled 5' RACE TRB cDNA libraries. The full amount of extracted RNA was used for cDNA synthesis, and the full amount of resulting cDNA was used for PCR amplification. Libraries were prepared in parallel with an identical number of PCR cycles. The original pipeline was this. With a requirement of at least two reads per UMI, MIGEC and MiXCR extracted about 50,000 +/- 10,000 unique UMI-labeled TRB cDNA molecules per library. Each library averaged around 42,000 +/- 9,900 functional in-frame TRB CDR3 nucleotide clonotypes without stop codons. After each sample was downsampled to 5000 UMI-labeled TRB molecules, VDJtools was used to calculate diversity metrics such as normalized Shannon-Wiener and Chao1. VDJtools was used to calculate clonotype-size-weighted physicochemical properties of the central five CDR3 residues, namely interaction energy, strength, volume and Kidera factor 4. TCRdb reprocessed the reads, reporting each CDR3 protein sequence once and no DNA. Clone size and V and J calls follow TCRdb, not the original study. The record for this sample contains around 140,000 distinct CDR3 sequences. The ten biggest clones cover 0.41% of the sample.

The CDR3 goes from the cysteine to the phenylalanine over 14 residues. Only the protein is on record. CDR1 and CDR2 (SGHRS, YFSETQ) derive from the germline V gene. This TCR was sampled from a human donor in good health. Some clones in this sample may be carry-over from other donors' samples. The chain links TRBV5-1 with TRBJ2-5; with no DNA, the TCRdb D assignment of TRBD1 cannot be verified. Sample: naive CXCR3+ CD8+ T cells from blood. The cell subset or site label on this specimen signifies: CD45RO-CCR7+CD27+CD95- naive CD8+ T cells expressing CXCR3 (TNR3+). The CDR3 in this case is CASSLREYQETQYF.